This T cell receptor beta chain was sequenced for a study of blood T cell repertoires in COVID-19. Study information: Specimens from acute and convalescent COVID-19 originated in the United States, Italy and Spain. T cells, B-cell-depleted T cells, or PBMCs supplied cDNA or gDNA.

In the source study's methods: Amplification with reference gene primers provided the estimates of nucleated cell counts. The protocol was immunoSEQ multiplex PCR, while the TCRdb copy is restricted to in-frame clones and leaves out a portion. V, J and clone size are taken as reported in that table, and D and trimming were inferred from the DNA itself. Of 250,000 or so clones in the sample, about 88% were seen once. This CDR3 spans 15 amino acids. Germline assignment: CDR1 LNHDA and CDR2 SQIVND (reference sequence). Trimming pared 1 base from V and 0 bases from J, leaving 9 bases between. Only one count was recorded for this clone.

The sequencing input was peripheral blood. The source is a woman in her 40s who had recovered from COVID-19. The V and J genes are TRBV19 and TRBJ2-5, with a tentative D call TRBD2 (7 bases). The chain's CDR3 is CASSIAGGYQETQYF. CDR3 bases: TGTGCCAGTAGTATAGCGGGGGGCTACCAAGAGACCCAGTACTTC.